This T cell receptor beta chain was captured by sequencing in a study of early T cells in non-severe SARS-CoV-2 infection. Trimming stripped 5 bases from V and 3 bases from J, with 15 bases between. Germline values: CDR1 SGHAT, CDR2 FQNNGV. This CDR3 has 15 amino acids. This clonotype appeared many times. In TCRdb, the 5' RACE reads were re-called with MiXCR into one record per CDR3 protein. The data contain some 96,000 distinct CDR3 sequences, roughly 13% of them singletons. Material for sequencing was whole blood. The chain combines TRBV11-2 with TRBJ2-3; D is unresolved. This TCR came from an adult who was a healthcare worker with PCR-confirmed SARS-CoV-2 infection or an uninfected control (not recorded which). In DNA form, the CDR3 reads TGTGCCAGCAGCCCCTGGGGTAAATTGACAGATACGCAGTATTTT. Its protein product is CASSPWGKLTDTQYF.